Each of the 10 T cell receptor beta chains below was sequenced from the same sample in a study of beta chain features in type 1 diabetes (dated by TCRdb to between 2018 and 2020). The paper as a whole reports these results and caveats: A moderate but significant shortening of TCRB CDR3 length was observed in type 1 diabetes patients in all four CD4+ subsets.

No cognate antigen is known for these TCRs. Library construction relied on the immunoSEQ multiplex PCR assay. The High Capacity cDNA Reverse Transcription Kit was used to reverse transcribe all of the isolated RNA, meaning that expressed TCRB transcripts were what got sequenced. Not all clones reach the TCRdb copy of this immuneACCESS table, which keeps in-frame sequences only. Checked studies attribute under half of the gap to unresolved V genes and leave the rest unexplained. The sample includes some 640,000 clones, with more than 12% observed a single time. The top ten clones comprise 0.035% to 0.04% of the sample. The material sequenced was naive CD4+ T cells from blood. The cell subset or site label for this specimen denotes: true naive CD4+ T cells. These receptors came from a man younger than 35 with type 1 diabetes.

As for this clone: Other DNA sequences within the sample encode an identical CDR3. This rearrangement joins TRBV18 to TRBJ2-3; tentative D call: TRBD2 (5 bases). The V gene's germline CDR1 is KGHSH and CDR2 LQKENI. The V end lost 3 bases, the J end lost 2 bases, and 6 bases lay between the germline ends. The CDR3 runs 13 residues. CDR3 amino acids: CASSPGVTDTQYF. CDR3 DNA sequence: TGTGCCAGCTCACCGGGAGTCACAGATACGCAGTATTTT.

This clone occurred a few times. This chain connects TRBV30 to TRBJ2-1, with TRBD2 matching 12 bases. Germline-derived CDR1 and CDR2 are GTSNPN and SVGIG (reference sequence). J gave up 4 bases and V 2 bases, and 6 bases lay outside the gene matches. The CDR3 has 16 residues. This CDR3 reads CAWSPTSGRRYNEQFF. Written as DNA, the CDR3 is TGTGCCTGGAGTCCTACTAGCGGGAGGAGGTACAATGAGCAGTTCTTC.

The genes are TRBV29-1 and TRBJ1-1; TRBD1 matches 11 bases. The CDR3 has 13 amino acids. The V gene end was trimmed by 7 bases and the J gene end by 4 bases; junction bases not matched to a gene: 5. The V gene's germline CDR1 is SQVTM and CDR2 ANQGSEA. CDR3 nucleotides: TGCAGCGCGGACAGGGGGCTGGGCACTGAAGCTTTCTTT. It translates to CSADRGLGTEAFF.

The chain carries TRBV18 and TRBJ2-2, with 7 bases aligning to TRBD1. Germline loops: CDR1 KGHSH, CDR2 LQKENI. The V segment lost 3 bases and the J segment 0 bases; nucleotides outside the gene matches: 4. CDR3 length: 16 residues. The CDR3 nucleotides read TGTGCCAGCTCACCGGCCGACAGGGCGAACACCGGGGAGCTGTTTTTT. It encodes CASSPADRANTGELFF.

The rearrangement joins TRBV5-1 to TRBJ2-3; 10 bases are a match to TRBD2. The germline CDR1 and CDR2 sequences are SGHRS and YFSETQ. This CDR3 comprises 15 residues. The junction had 2 bases not matched to a gene; V was cut back by 2 bases and J by 2 bases. CDR3 in DNA: TGCGCCAGCAGCTTAGGGACTAGCGTCACAGATACGCAGTATTTT. As protein: CASSLGTSVTDTQYF.

The chain links TRBV4-3 to TRBJ2-3; 10 positions match TRBD2. V lost 4 bases to trimming and J lost 1 base; unmatched junction nucleotides: 2. The CDR3 contains 15 residues. Germline CDR1 reads LGHNA; CDR2 reads YSLEER. DNA for the CDR3: TGCGCCAGCAGCCCAGCGGGGGGGCGCACAGATACGCAGTATTTT. It encodes CASSPAGGRTDTQYF.

This clone was counted only a few times. The sample has other DNA sequences that encode this CDR3 too. The J gene is TRBJ1-2, the V gene TRBV7-9, with 9 bases aligning to TRBD1. This CDR3 region has 14 residues. CDR1 SEHNR and CDR2 FQNEAQ come from the germline V gene (reference sequence). V was pared by 3 bases and J by 2 bases, with 1 base of the junction left unmatched. The CDR3 loop is CASSLGQGNYGYTF. CDR3 sequence (DNA): TGTGCCAGCAGCTTGGGACAGGGCAACTATGGCTACACCTTC.

The table lists this clone with a few counts. The chain carries TRBV29-1 and TRBJ1-4; no firm D call. Germline V gene lookup returns CDR1 SQVTM and CDR2 ANQGSEA. This CDR3 contains 14 residues. Trimming took 7 bases from V and 0 from J, leaving 12 bases between them. The CDR3 region is CSAFTAATNEKLFF. CDR3 nucleotide sequence: TGCAGCGCCTTCACAGCTGCAACTAATGAAAAACTGTTTTTT.

This clone was recorded a few times. The chain combines TRBV4-1 with TRBJ1-4; D possibly corresponds to TRBD1 (5 bases). The CDR3 covers 14 residues. Germline lookup yields CDR1 MGHRA and CDR2 YSYEKL. The V end was cut by 0 bases, the J end by 8 bases, with 10 bases between. The CDR3 DNA reads as TGCGCCAGCAGCCAAGAGCAGGGAAGGGAAAAACTGTTTTTT. Encoded protein: CASSQEQGREKLFF.

This clone was seen more than once but under ten times. The chain recombines TRBV6-5 with TRBJ2-7; D uncertain. In germline, CDR1 is MNHEY, CDR2 SVGAGI. Deletions cut 7 bases from V and 5 bases from J, with 12 bases between. The CDR3 length is 12 residues. CDR3 in amino acids: CASIGNGDEQYF. CDR3 in DNA: TGTGCCAGCATAGGGAATGGCGACGAGCAGTACTTC.